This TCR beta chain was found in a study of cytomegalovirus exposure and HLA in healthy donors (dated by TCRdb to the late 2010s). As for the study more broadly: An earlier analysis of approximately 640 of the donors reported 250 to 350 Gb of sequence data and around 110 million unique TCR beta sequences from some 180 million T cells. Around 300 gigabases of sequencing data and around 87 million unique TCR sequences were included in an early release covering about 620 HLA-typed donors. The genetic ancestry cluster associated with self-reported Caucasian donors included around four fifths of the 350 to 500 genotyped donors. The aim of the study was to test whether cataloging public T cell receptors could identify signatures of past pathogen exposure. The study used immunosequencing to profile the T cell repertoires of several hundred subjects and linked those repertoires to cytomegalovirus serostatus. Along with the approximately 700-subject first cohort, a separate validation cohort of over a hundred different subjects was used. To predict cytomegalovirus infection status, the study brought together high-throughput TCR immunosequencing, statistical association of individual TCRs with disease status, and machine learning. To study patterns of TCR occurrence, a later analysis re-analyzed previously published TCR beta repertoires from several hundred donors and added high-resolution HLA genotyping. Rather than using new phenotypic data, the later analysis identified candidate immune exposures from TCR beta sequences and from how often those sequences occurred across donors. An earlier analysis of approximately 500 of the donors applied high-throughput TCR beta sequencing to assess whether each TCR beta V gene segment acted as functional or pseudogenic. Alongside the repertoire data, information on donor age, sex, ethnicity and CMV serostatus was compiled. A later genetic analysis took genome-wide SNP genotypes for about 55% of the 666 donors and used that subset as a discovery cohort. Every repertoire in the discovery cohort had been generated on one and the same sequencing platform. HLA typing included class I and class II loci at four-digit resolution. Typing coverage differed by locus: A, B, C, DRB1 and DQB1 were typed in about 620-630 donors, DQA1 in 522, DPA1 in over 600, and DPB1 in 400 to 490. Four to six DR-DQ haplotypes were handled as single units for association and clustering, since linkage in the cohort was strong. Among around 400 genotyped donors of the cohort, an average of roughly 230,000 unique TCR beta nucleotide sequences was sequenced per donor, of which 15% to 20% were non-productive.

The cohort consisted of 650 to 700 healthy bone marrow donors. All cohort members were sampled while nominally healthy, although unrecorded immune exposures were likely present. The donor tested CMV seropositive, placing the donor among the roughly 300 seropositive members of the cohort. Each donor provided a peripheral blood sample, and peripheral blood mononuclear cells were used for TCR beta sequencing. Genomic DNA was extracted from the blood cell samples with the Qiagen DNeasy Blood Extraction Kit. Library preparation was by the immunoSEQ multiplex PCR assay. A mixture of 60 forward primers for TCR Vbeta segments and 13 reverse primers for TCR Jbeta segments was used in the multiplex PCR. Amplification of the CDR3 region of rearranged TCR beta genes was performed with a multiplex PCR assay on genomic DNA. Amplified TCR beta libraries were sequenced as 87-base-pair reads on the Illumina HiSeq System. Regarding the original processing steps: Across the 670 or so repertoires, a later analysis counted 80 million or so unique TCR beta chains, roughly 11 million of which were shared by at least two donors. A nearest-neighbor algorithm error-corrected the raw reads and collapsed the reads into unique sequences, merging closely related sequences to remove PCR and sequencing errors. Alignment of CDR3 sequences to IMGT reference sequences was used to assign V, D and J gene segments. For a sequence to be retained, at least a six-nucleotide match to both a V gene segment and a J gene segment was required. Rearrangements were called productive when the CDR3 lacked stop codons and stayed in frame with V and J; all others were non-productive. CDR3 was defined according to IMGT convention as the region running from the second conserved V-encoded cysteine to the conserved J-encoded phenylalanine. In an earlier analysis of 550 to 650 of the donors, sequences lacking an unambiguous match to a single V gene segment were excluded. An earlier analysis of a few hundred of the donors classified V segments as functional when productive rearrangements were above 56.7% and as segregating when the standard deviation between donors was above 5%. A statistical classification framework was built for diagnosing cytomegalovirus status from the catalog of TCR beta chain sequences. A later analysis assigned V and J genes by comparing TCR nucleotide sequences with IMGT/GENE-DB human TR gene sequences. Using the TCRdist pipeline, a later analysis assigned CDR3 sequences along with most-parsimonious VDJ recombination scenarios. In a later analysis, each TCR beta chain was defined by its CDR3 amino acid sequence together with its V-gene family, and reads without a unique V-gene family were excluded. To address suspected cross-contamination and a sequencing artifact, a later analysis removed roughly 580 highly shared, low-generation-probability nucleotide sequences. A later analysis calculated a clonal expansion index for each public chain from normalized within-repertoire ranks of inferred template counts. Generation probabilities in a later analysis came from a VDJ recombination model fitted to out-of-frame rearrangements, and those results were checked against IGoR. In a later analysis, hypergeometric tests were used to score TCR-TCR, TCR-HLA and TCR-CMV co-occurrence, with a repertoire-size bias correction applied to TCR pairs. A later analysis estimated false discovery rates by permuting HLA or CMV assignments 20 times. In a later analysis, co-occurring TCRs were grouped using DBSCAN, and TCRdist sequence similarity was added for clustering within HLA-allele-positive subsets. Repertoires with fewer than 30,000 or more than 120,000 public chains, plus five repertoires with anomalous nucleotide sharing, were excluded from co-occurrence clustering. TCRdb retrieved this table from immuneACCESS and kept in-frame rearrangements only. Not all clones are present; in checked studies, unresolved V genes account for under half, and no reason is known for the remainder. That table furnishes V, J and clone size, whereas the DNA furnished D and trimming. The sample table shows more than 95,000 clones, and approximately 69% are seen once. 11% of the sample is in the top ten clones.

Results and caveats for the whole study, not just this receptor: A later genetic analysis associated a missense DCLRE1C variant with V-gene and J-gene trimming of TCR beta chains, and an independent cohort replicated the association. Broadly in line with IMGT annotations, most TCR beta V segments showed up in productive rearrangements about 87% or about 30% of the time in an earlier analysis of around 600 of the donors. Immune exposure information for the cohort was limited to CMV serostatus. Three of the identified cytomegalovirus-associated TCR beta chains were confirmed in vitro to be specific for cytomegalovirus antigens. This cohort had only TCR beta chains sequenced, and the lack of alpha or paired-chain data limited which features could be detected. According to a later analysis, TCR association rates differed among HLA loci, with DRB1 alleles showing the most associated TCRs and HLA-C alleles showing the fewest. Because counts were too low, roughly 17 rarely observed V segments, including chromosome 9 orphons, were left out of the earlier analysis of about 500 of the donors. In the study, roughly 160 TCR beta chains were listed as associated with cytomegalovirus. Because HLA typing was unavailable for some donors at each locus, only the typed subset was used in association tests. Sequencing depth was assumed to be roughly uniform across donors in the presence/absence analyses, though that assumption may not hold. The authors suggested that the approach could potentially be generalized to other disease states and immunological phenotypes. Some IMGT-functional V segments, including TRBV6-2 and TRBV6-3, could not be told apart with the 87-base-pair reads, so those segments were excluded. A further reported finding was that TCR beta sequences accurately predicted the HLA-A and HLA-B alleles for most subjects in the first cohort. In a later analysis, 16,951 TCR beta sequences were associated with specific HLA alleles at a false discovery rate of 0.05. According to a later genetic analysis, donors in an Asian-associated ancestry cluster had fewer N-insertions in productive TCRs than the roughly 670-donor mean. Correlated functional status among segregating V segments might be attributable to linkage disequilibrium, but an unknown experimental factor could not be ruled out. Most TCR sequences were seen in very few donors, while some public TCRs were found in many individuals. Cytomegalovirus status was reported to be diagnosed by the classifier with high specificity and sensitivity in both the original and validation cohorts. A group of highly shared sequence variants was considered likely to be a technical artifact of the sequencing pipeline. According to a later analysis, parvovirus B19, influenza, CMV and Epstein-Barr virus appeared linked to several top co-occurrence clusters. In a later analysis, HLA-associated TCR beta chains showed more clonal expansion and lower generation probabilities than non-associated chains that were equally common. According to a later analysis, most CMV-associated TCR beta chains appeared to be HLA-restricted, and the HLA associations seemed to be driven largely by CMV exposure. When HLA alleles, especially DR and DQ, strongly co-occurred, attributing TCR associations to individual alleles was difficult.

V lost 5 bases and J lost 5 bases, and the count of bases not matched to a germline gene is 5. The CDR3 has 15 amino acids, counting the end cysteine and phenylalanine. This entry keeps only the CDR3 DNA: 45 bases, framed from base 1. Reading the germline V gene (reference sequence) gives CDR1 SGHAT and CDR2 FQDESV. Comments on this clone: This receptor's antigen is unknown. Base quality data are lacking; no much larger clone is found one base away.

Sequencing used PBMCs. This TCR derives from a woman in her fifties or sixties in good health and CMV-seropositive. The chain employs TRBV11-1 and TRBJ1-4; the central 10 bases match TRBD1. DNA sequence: TGTGCCAGCAGCCCCACGACAGGGGGCAATGAAAAACTGTTTTTT. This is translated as CASSPTTGGNEKLFF.